This TCR beta chain was retrieved from a study of Ad26.COV2.S vaccination and SARS-CoV-2 variants. The CDR3 contains 15 residues. The germline gives CDR1 KGHSH, CDR2 LQKENI. For this clone: A read error may produce the germline difference seen at one junction end. Other DNA sequences in the same sample also yield this CDR3.

Noted treatment: some 20 received Ad26.COV2.S at low or high dose, single or two shots; five or six received placebo; per-sample allocation not given. All samples were drawn on day 63, counting from the first vaccine or placebo injection. Using immunoSEQ multiplex PCR, the repertoire was profiled, and TCRdb retains in-frame clones only, with some absent. The sample carries a few hundred thousand clones, around 90% recorded once. The chain has TRBV18 and TRBJ2-7; unclear D gene. The clonotype comes from a person aged 18-65 years who received the Ad26.COV2.S COVID-19 vaccine or a placebo. Sequences were derived from peripheral blood, sampled in a trial of Ad26.COV2.S vaccine versus placebo. CDR3 loop: CASSPARNPSYEQYF. DNA of the CDR3: TGCGCCAGCTCACCCGCCAGGAACCCATCCTACGAGCAGTACTTC.